The 6 T cell receptor beta chains presented below share a single source sample, sequenced in a study of T cells in tumors after PD-1 blockade. Profiling relied on immunoSEQ multiplex PCR, and the TCRdb table lists in-frame clones only, not all of them. The sample consists of more than 45,000 clones, approximately 79% of them appearing once. Specimen: PBMCs, collected before anti-PD-1 therapy. All receptors derive from a human donor with advanced basal cell or squamous cell carcinoma (not recorded which).

The chain is built from TRBV5-1 and TRBJ2-3; 9 nucleotides align to TRBD2. This CDR3 has 14 residues. Trimming cost V 9 bases and J 3 bases; bases outside gene matches: 8. Looked up from germline, CDR1 is SGHRS and CDR2 is YFSETQ. The CDR3 DNA reads TGCGCCACTCGTAGCGGGAGCTTTACAGATACGCAGTATTTT. This sequence encodes CATRSGSFTDTQYF.

The chain carries TRBV6-5 and TRBJ2-1; no firm D call. This CDR3 comprises 11 residues. Between the trimmed V and J ends, which lost 8 bases and 8 bases, there was a span of 10 bases. The germline CDR1 and CDR2 sequences are MNHEY and SVGAGI. CDR3 bases: TGTGCCAGCCGCTTTTTCGATGAGCAGTTCTTC. Translated, it gives CASRFFDEQFF.

The count of this clone is one. V is TRBV11-3 and J is TRBJ2-7, with 10 bases lining up with TRBD2. V lost 6 bases to trimming and J lost 3 bases; unmatched junction nucleotides: 5. The germline gives CDR1 SGHNT, CDR2 YENEEA. The CDR3 contains 14 residues. CDR3 amino acids: CASRPGTSDYEQYF. The CDR3 nucleotides are TGTGCCAGCAGGCCCGGGACTAGCGACTACGAGCAGTACTTC.

The V gene is TRBV23-1, the J gene TRBJ2-3; TRBD2 matches at 8 bases. TRBV23-1 is filed as an ORF, its function uncertain. There are 20 residues in the CDR3. V gave up 0 bases and J gave up 4 bases; unmatched junction bases: 18. CDR3 sequence (DNA): TGCGCCAGCAGTCAATCCCCCCAGCGGGAGAGTAAAAAAGTGTCAGATACGCAGTATTTT. Amino acid sequence: CASSQSPQRESKKVSDTQYF.

DNA of the CDR3: TGTGCCAGCAGTTTAACGAGGACTAGCTTTTTCCCATCCTACGAGCAGTACTTC. As protein: CASSLTRTSFFPSYEQYF. The genes are TRBV27 and TRBJ2-7, with TRBD2 identical over 8 bases. The ends lost 2 bases at V and 1 base at J; junction bases unmatched: 13. Per germline, CDR1 MNHEY and CDR2 SMNVEV (reference sequence). This CDR3 has 18 amino acids.

The chain combines TRBV7-3 with TRBJ2-3; 11 bases fit TRBD2. CDR3 length: 16 residues. J gave up 8 bases and V 4 bases, and 11 bases lay outside the gene matches. Germline V gene data show CDR1 as SGHTA and CDR2 as FQGTGA. The CDR3: CASSSRLAGGLGTQYF. The CDR3 DNA follows: TGTGCCAGCAGCTCACGCCTAGCGGGGGGCTTGGGTACGCAGTATTTT.